A single sample is the source of the 21 T cell receptor beta chains below, sequenced in a study of T cells after posttransplantation cyclophosphamide. Controls had myeloablative marrow grafts with methotrexate and calcineurin inhibitor, sampled at 1 year. The protocol was immunoSEQ multiplex PCR, while the TCRdb copy is restricted to in-frame clones and leaves out a portion. The table has about 12,000 clones, around 80% seen once. This material consisted of PBMCs, taken less than 400 days after allogeneic stem cell transplant with calcineurin inhibitor and methotrexate. All receptors come from a young adult male patient who received an allogeneic stem cell transplant from an unrelated donor, was CMV-positive, and had acute GVHD only. The graft donor may have contributed some T cells.

The chain uses TRBV6-1 and TRBJ1-1, with D possibly TRBD1 on 6 matching bases. The CDR3 covers 15 residues. Trimming removed 5 bases from V and 4 bases from J, with 17 bases in between. Germline V gene lookup returns CDR1 MNHNS and CDR2 SASEGT. Here the CDR3 reads CASSRLTGLITEAFF. DNA for the CDR3: TGTGCCAGCAGTAGATTGACAGGTCTGATCACTGAAGCTTTCTTT.

In this sample, this clone turned up a few times. The V and J genes are TRBV9 and TRBJ2-1, with TRBD1 matching 8 bases. The CDR3 runs 13 residues. The V gene end was trimmed by 3 bases and the J gene end by 12 bases; junction bases not matched to a gene: 8. CDR1 and CDR2 from the germline V gene are SGDLS and YYNGEE. The CDR3 loop reads CASSAGQGGSQFF. The CDR3 DNA is TGTGCCAGCAGCGCCGGACAGGGAGGTTCGCAGTTCTTC. The complete variable domain, with remaining parts taken from reference TRBV9 and TRBJ2-1, reads DSGVTQTPKHLITATGQRVTLRCSPRSGDLSVYWYQQSLDQGLQFLIQYYNGEERAKGNILERFSAQQFPDLHSELNLSSLELGDSALYFCASSAGQGGSQFFGPGTRLTVL.

The chain uses TRBV4-3 and TRBJ2-3; a weak D match, TRBD1 (6 bases). The V and J ends lost 4 bases and 10 bases respectively, with 15 bases between them. This CDR3 has 13 residues. Germline CDR1 and CDR2: LGHNA and YSLEER. CDR3 sequence (DNA): TGCGCCAGCAGCCCCGAGGACAGTATGGCGCAGTATTTT. This translates into CASSPEDSMAQYF.

CDR3 region: CASSLVQGGDEQYF. The CDR3 DNA follows: TGTGCCAGCAGCTTAGTGCAAGGGGGGGACGAGCAGTACTTC. V gene TRBV7-8 combines with J gene TRBJ2-7; D possibly corresponds to TRBD2 (7 bases). CDR3 length equals 14 residues. Germline V gene data show CDR1 as SGHVS and CDR2 as FQNEAQ. V gave up 1 base and J gave up 5 bases, with 12 bases separating them.

The CDR3 sequence: CASSRSGTGNTEAFF. The DNA for the CDR3 is TGTGCCAGTAGTAGGTCCGGGACAGGGAACACTGAAGCTTTCTTT. The rearrangement joins TRBV19 to TRBJ1-1, with 8 positions matching TRBD1. Per germline, CDR1 LNHDA and CDR2 SQIVND (reference sequence). V lost 4 bases to trimming and J lost 1 base; unmatched junction nucleotides: 5. The CDR3 loop spans 15 amino acids.

The chain combines TRBV9 with TRBJ2-7; TRBD1 agrees at 7 bases. Germline values: CDR1 SGDLS, CDR2 YYNGEE. The CDR3 spans 15 residues. V was clipped by 0 bases and J by 6 bases; unmatched bases: 9. CDR3 sequence reads: CASSVGPTGVSEQYF. CDR3 nucleotides: TGTGCCAGCAGCGTAGGGCCCACAGGGGTAAGCGAGCAGTACTTC.

The chain is built from TRBV4-1 and TRBJ2-2; D is uncertain. Trimming took off 1 base at V and 5 bases at J, with 11 bases between the two ends. The length of the CDR3 is 15 residues. Germline CDR1 MGHRA, CDR2 YSYEKL. The CDR3 here is CASSQAGSITGELFF. The CDR3 nucleotides read TGCGCCAGCAGCCAAGCTGGCAGTATTACCGGGGAGCTGTTTTTT.

The chain joins TRBV11-3 to TRBJ2-7; the match to TRBD1 covers 7 bases. The CDR3 covers 14 residues. Per germline, CDR1 SGHNT and CDR2 YENEEA. V lost 5 bases, J lost 2 bases, and 6 bases stayed unmatched. This chain's CDR3 is CASSLTGEPYEQYF. The CDR3, as DNA: TGTGCCAGCAGCCTAACAGGGGAGCCCTACGAGCAGTACTTC.

The CDR3 sequence is CASSQGQGTYEQYF. The CDR3 DNA follows: TGCGCCAGCAGCCAAGGACAGGGGACATACGAGCAGTACTTC. The V and J genes are TRBV4-3 and TRBJ2-7, with 8 bases matching TRBD1. With V trimmed by 1 base and J by 4 bases, 3 bases remained unmatched. From germline, CDR1 is LGHNA and CDR2 YSLEER. CDR3 length: 14 residues.

This clone was observed once. The J gene is TRBJ2-7, the V gene TRBV7-5; the DNA was not used to check the table's D call, TRBD1. TRBV7-5 represents a pseudogene. This CDR3 has 16 residues. CDR3 loop: CARSPLRDRDFYEQYF. For the CDR3, the DNA is TGTGCCAGAAGCCCGCTCCGGGACAGGGACTTCTACGAGCAGTACTTC.

The sample holds one count of this clone. The genes are TRBV27 and TRBJ2-1; 13 bases line up with TRBD2. The V and J ends lost 6 bases and 9 bases, in that order; junction bases with no gene match: 8. This CDR3 is 15 amino acids long. Germline-derived CDR1 and CDR2 are MNHEY and SMNVEV (reference sequence). CDR3: CASSLLAGGLREQFF. CDR3 sequence (DNA): TGTGCCAGCAGCCTACTAGCGGGAGGGCTACGTGAGCAGTTCTTC.

V is TRBV30 and J is TRBJ2-7; 10 positions agree with TRBD2. Losses at the gene ends were 1 base for V and 0 bases for J; bases not matched to a gene: 0. CDR1 GTSNPN and CDR2 SVGIG come from the germline V gene (reference sequence). There are 14 residues in the CDR3. CDR3 residues: CAWSGTSGSYEQYF. CDR3 DNA: TGTGCCTGGAGTGGGACTAGCGGCTCCTACGAGCAGTACTTC.

The sample holds one count of this clone. The chain has TRBV29-1 and TRBJ2-7; 7 positions match TRBD1. There are 15 residues in the CDR3. CDR1 is SQVTM, CDR2 ANQGSEA, per germline. Trimming removed 0 bases from V and 4 bases from J; junction bases left unmatched: 9. CDR3 nucleotides: TGCAGCGTTGAAGAGGGGGTCAGGGGGAAATACGAGCAGTACTTC. Translated, it gives CSVEEGVRGKYEQYF.

The rearrangement uses TRBV5-6 and TRBJ1-2; D might be TRBD1 (5 bases). The CDR3 has 13 amino acids. CDR1 is SGHDT and CDR2 is YYEEEE in the germline V gene. V was trimmed by 3 bases and J by 6 bases, leaving 12 bases between them. This CDR3 is CASSSLFRDGYTF. The CDR3 region has the DNA TGTGCCAGCAGCTCGCTCTTCAGGGATGGCTACACCTTC.

The chain combines TRBV5-1 with TRBJ2-1, with a possible D match to TRBD2 (6 bases). Germline CDR1 is SGHRS and CDR2 is YFSETQ. The CDR3 is 16 residues long. Trimming stripped 1 base from V and 3 bases from J, with 14 bases between. The CDR3 DNA sequence: TGCGCCAGCAGCTTGTTCGGCAGGGACTTCTACAATGAGCAGTTCTTC. Translating gives CASSLFGRDFYNEQFF.

This clone has just one count. This chain uses TRBV4-3 with TRBJ1-1; weak D call: TRBD1 (6 bases). The CDR3 is 14 residues long. V was shortened by 4 bases and J by 5 bases, with 14 bases between the two germline ends. Germline V gene data show CDR1 as LGHNA and CDR2 as YSLEER. The CDR3 DNA sequence: TGCGCCAGCAGCCGACAACAGGGAGGGACTGAAGCTTTCTTT. Amino acid sequence: CASSRQQGGTEAFF.

The chain couples TRBV7-9 to TRBJ2-7, with 7 positions matching TRBD2. The J segment lost 2 bases and the V segment lost 4 bases, leaving 8 bases of the junction unmatched. The CDR3 loop spans 15 amino acids. Germline V gene lookup returns CDR1 SEHNR and CDR2 FQNEAQ (reference sequence). The CDR3, as DNA: TGTGCCAGCAGCTCGCCTAGCGGAGCGGCCTACGAGCAGTACTTC. Translation: CASSSPSGAAYEQYF.

This clone appeared a single time. The chain has TRBV7-2 and TRBJ1-6, with D perhaps TRBD1 (5 bases). The CDR3 runs 15 residues. Germline values: CDR1 SGHTA, CDR2 FQGNSA. Trimming took 1 base from V and 10 from J, leaving 14 bases between them. The CDR3 here is CASSLEGVLRSPLHF. The CDR3 DNA reads TGTGCCAGCAGCTTAGAAGGGGTCTTAAGGTCACCCCTCCACTTT.

The rearrangement uses TRBV28 and TRBJ2-5, with unresolved D. Germline CDR1 and CDR2: MDHEN and SYDVKM. This CDR3 comprises 12 residues. V was shortened by 3 bases and J by 7 bases, with 9 bases between the two germline ends. Here the CDR3 DNA reads TGTGCCAGCAGTTTTCTAGACCGGACCCAGTACTTC. Translation gives CASSFLDRTQYF.

The chain has TRBV25-1 and TRBJ1-6, with no clear D. V gave up 10 bases and J gave up 0 bases, with 16 bases separating them. CDR1 and CDR2 from the germline V gene are MGHDK and SYGVNS. This CDR3 region has 16 residues. The DNA for the CDR3 is TGTGCCACCCGGGCCGGGGAAAGCTCCTATAATTCACCCCTCCACTTT. Translation: CATRAGESSYNSPLHF.

This clone was recorded only once. The V gene is TRBV6-5, the J gene TRBJ2-7, with TRBD1 matching over 10 bases. V was pared by 2 bases and J by 1 base, with 2 bases of the junction left unmatched. Germline V CDR1 and CDR2: MNHEY, SVGAGI. The CDR3 totals 15 residues. CDR3 protein: CASSYRDRGSYEQYF. The CDR3 bases are TGTGCCAGCAGTTACAGGGACAGGGGTTCCTACGAGCAGTACTTC.